This T cell receptor beta chain emerged from a study of shared clonotypes between healthy human individuals (dated by TCRdb to 2020 to 2022). About the study as a whole: The cohort comprised a couple of women and a few men aged 18 to 49 years. For each donor, CD4 naive and CD4 memory were each run on three plates, CD8 naive on two plates, and CD8 memory on one plate. The study deeply sequenced blood TCR repertoires of several healthy adults to estimate repertoire size and the extent of clonotype sharing between individuals. Libraries were prepared and TCR repertoires were sequenced by different laboratories using diverse techniques, in order to increase sequencing depth and limit assay-specific biases. Each donor's leukapheresis produced roughly between roughly 0.9 and 8.9 billion PBMCs.

Of note for this clone: Its recognized antigen is unknown. It has no much larger one-base neighbor in the sample; base qualities were not kept.

Results the study describes overall, beyond this receptor: Pairwise subsampling led to the expectation that sequencing depth would affect the degree of clonotype sharing among donors. Sharing across a handful of donors was observed for around 5% of naive CD4, around 3.5% of naive CD8, about 2.3% of memory CD4, and approximately 0.41% of memory CD8 clonotypes. Naive subsets generally had larger estimated clonotype richness than memory subsets did. Clonotypes shared by all four sorted-subset donors showed higher generation probabilities than non-shared clonotypes. Because the study included a small number of donors, the genetic and exposure-history diversity represented was limited. Rarefaction of sorted-subset datasets indicated incomplete sequencing despite the large sequencing depth. Sampling was limited to blood, and TCR repertoires in tissue likely differ from TCR repertoires in blood.

Deletion took 5 bases off V and 5 bases off J, with a span of 14 bases between the germline ends. There are 15 amino acids in the CDR3, from cysteine to phenylalanine inclusive. The retained sequence is limited to the CDR3, 45 bases, with the frame set at the first base. The germline V gene sets CDR1 to SGDLS and CDR2 to YYNGEE. TCR CDR3 regions were amplified from genomic DNA by multiplex PCR using the deep immunoSEQ assay. Extracted genomic DNA from each cell subset was spread evenly across all wells of several immunoSEQ 96-well plates, with each plate serving as a replicate. Each replicate PCR for sorted subsets received 200 ng genomic DNA, equal to about 30,000 T cell genomes. The purified libraries were quantified using a Qubit 3.0 fluorometer, sized with a Bioanalyzer 2100, and then quantified again using the KAPA Library Quantification kit. A separate single-read 150-cycle Illumina NextSeq 550 flow cell was used to sequence each immunoSEQ 96-well plate. As for the authors' bioinformatics: Because the immunoSEQ output included only junctional sequences and no quality scores, the filtering could not be the same as the filtering used for full-length reads. Sequences were annotated with PyIR, a Python wrapper for IgBLAST v1.9, using IMGT germline references to assign V/J genes and CDR3. Reads were removed for weak V/J assignments (E-value above 1e-6), missing CDR3, stop codons, out-of-frame junctions, or ambiguous translated residues. V3J clonotypes were defined by identical inferred V gene, J gene, and CDR3 amino acid sequence. Percentage overlap between repertoires was calculated by dividing the number of shared unique clonotypes by the size of the smaller repertoire. RTK rarefaction, the Chao1 estimator, and Recon v2.1 estimates of unobserved clonotypes were used to assess repertoire richness. For all TCRbeta clonotypes obtained by the gDNA method from a handful of donors, generation probabilities were computed with OLGA. Not all clones reach the TCRdb copy of this immuneACCESS table, which keeps in-frame sequences only. Checked studies attribute under half of the gap to unresolved V genes and leave the rest unexplained. That table gives V, J and clone size, and the DNA gave D and trimming. The sample table lists just over 2,000,000 clones, approximately 95% of them with a count of one. The ten largest clonotypes hold around 1.1% of the sample.

CD8 naive samples were CD45RO-negative cells positively selected for CCR7, giving a CD45RA+CCR7+ population that excluded TemRA cells. The donors were healthy, HIV-negative adults with no recently reported acute infections or vaccinations. All donors were Caucasian adults living in Nashville, Tennessee, USA. Blood was collected by leukapheresis, and PBMCs were isolated by Ficoll-Histopaque density gradient centrifugation and then cryopreserved in liquid nitrogen vapor phase. Analytical flow cytometry was used to check the purity and quantity of every magnetically sorted T cell population. Genomic DNA was isolated from each sorted fraction and quantified by UV absorbance on a Nanodrop 2000c.

The sequenced sample was naive CD8+ T cells sorted from blood. The label giving this sample's cell subset or site can be read as: CD45RA+CCR7+. The sequence is built from TRBV9 and TRBJ1-6; too little of a D gene remains to name it. This receptor was obtained from a man between 18 and 35 years old in good health. The DNA is TGTGCCAGCAGTCCCAACAGTGGTGATAATTCACCCCTCCACTTT. It is translated as CASSPNSGDNSPLHF.